One T cell receptor beta chain is described in this entry. The sample originates from a study of blood T cell repertoires in COVID-19. As for the study in general: Samples of COVID-19 (acute and convalescent) were obtained from the United States, Italy and Spain. Sources were T cells, B-cell-depleted T cells, or PBMCs; the material itself was cDNA or gDNA.

Assay used: immunoSEQ multiplex PCR; TCRdb lists only in-frame clones, some missing. The sample includes more than 25,000 clones, 84% seen only once; the top ten take more than 10%. The clonotype was recovered from a human donor in a cohort sampled during active COVID-19. Sequencing used peripheral blood.

CDR3 nucleotide sequence: TGCAGTGTTCCCCGCAGGGAGACCCAGTACTTC. Protein: CSVPRRETQYF. This chain connects TRBV20-1 to TRBJ2-5, with D unresolved. This CDR3 is built from 11 residues. V was clipped by 7 bases and J by 5 bases, with 11 bases between them. In germline, CDR1 is DFQATT, CDR2 SNEGSKA (reference sequence).